The 10 T cell receptor beta chains below come from one sample, sequenced in a study of T cells in localized non-small cell lung cancer. Assay used: immunoSEQ multiplex PCR; TCRdb lists only in-frame clones, some missing. The table lists about 35,000 clones, 91% of them singletons. Sample: peripheral blood mononuclear cells, taken before any cancer treatment. These receptors all stem from an older female donor with stage II lung adenocarcinoma.

This chain joins TRBV11-2 and TRBJ1-2; a weak D match, TRBD1 (5 bases). This CDR3 comprises 15 residues. From germline, CDR1 is SGHAT and CDR2 FQNNGV. V gave up 1 base and J gave up 1 base, with 10 bases separating them. The CDR3 sequence is CASSLAGWDNYGYTF. The CDR3 DNA is TGTGCCAGCAGCTTAGCAGGGTGGGATAACTATGGCTACACCTTC.

The CDR3 nucleotides read TGTGCCAGCAGCCGACAGGGGGGAGAAGGTGAGCAGTTCTTC. This codes for CASSRQGGEGEQFF. V is TRBV6-6 and J is TRBJ2-1; TRBD1 matches at 9 bases. The V and J ends lost 6 bases and 9 bases, in that order; junction bases with no gene match: 9. Germline V CDR1 and CDR2: MNHNY, SVGAGI (reference sequence). The length of the CDR3 is 14 residues.

This clone has just a few counts. This chain connects TRBV6-6 to TRBJ2-1, with D unresolved. Germline CDR1 is MNHNY and CDR2 is SVGAGI (reference sequence). The CDR3 consists of 15 residues. With 6 bases removed from V and 1 base from J, the gap between germline ends came to 13 bases. The CDR3, as DNA: TGTGCCAGCAGCTCCAGCGATGGGTCCTACAATGAGCAGTTCTTC. As protein: CASSSSDGSYNEQFF.

CDR3 in DNA: TGTGCCAGCAGTCTATACACAGGGGGTGGAAACACCATATATTTT. Its protein is CASSLYTGGGNTIYF. This chain uses TRBV2 with TRBJ1-3; 8 nucleotides agree with TRBD1. Unmatched junction bases numbered 6, after V lost 5 bases and J lost 3 bases. The CDR3 contains 15 residues. CDR1 is SNHLY and CDR2 is FYNNEI in the germline V gene.

This chain's CDR3 is CASRTGTGVRDNEKLFF. DNA of the CDR3: TGTGCCAGCAGGACCGGGACAGGGGTTCGAGATAATGAAAAACTGTTTTTT. The chain combines TRBV28 with TRBJ1-4; 10 bases are shared with TRBD1. The CDR3 sequence is 17 residues long. CDR1 and CDR2 (germline): MDHEN, SYDVKM. Trimming at V came to 6 bases and at J to 4 bases, leaving 11 bases not matched to a gene.

The chain recombines TRBV18 with TRBJ2-3, with TRBD2 matching over 9 bases. CDR1 KGHSH and CDR2 LQKENI come from the germline V gene. CDR3 length equals 17 residues. V gave up 1 base and J gave up 6 bases; unmatched junction bases: 11. CDR3 amino acids: CASSPLGSGSVGDTQYF. CDR3 DNA sequence: TGTGCCAGCTCACCACTGGGTAGCGGGAGTGTGGGGGATACGCAGTATTTT.

This chain connects TRBV7-9 to TRBJ2-7, with D tentatively TRBD1 (6 bases). V was trimmed by 5 bases and J by 0 bases, leaving 14 bases between them. In germline, CDR1 is SEHNR, CDR2 FQNEAQ (reference sequence). The CDR3 is made up of 15 amino acids. CDR3 protein: CASSHRTAGSYEQYF. As DNA, the CDR3 is TGTGCCAGCAGCCACCGGACAGCCGGCTCCTACGAGCAGTACTTC.

The gene calls are TRBV7-8 and TRBJ2-3, with no clear D. CDR3 size: 16 residues. Germline CDR1 is SGHVS and CDR2 is FQNEAQ. Trimming removed 2 bases at V and 0 bases at J, with 12 bases between. The CDR3 here is CASSLLGTTSTDTQYF. Written as DNA, the CDR3 is TGTGCCAGCAGCTTATTAGGAACTACTAGCACAGATACGCAGTATTTT.

The chain links TRBV5-1 to TRBJ1-1; D gene uncertain. From germline, CDR1 is SGHRS and CDR2 YFSETQ. The CDR3 has 14 amino acids. Trimming removed 0 bases at V and 1 base at J, with 7 bases between. The CDR3 DNA reads TGCGCCAGCAGCTTGGAGAGAGGGAACACTGAAGCTTTCTTT. Residues: CASSLERGNTEAFF. The complete variable domain, with remaining parts taken from reference TRBV5-1 and TRBJ1-1, reads KAGVTQTPRYLIKTRGQQVTLSCSPISGHRSVSWYQQTPGQGLQFLFEYFSETQRNKGNFPGRFSGRQFSNSRSEMNVSTLELGDSALYLCASSLERGNTEAFFGQGTRLTVV.

The V call is TRBV6-1, the J call TRBJ1-2; D gene unclear. The CDR3 is made up of 15 amino acids. Germline lookup yields CDR1 MNHNS and CDR2 SASEGT. V was pared by 6 bases and J by 1 base, with 15 bases between. This CDR3 is CASRAQTRSNYGYTF. The CDR3 nucleotides read TGTGCCAGCAGGGCCCAGACAAGGAGTAACTATGGCTACACCTTC.